Sequencing of this TCR beta chain was carried out in a study of radiation and T cells in renal cell carcinoma. Background on the study: Nephrectomy followed 15 Gy stereotactic body radiation by 4 weeks. Study results and limitations: Pretreatment tumor biopsies were lacking, so baseline clonotypes are unknown.

Using immunoSEQ multiplex PCR, the repertoire was profiled, and TCRdb retains in-frame clones only, with some absent. This table has 130,000 or so clones, 75% to 90% appearing once. The time point: baseline pretreatment blood. Treatment here: 15 Gy SBRT to primary tumor, nephrectomy 4 weeks later. Blood was sampled at baseline, 2 weeks and 4 weeks after SBRT. The tumor was a clear cell renal cell carcinoma. V shed 4 bases and J shed 3 bases, with 17 bases lying between them. Germline loops: CDR1 SGDLS, CDR2 YYNGEE. This CDR3 is built from 15 residues. Notes on this clone: Antigen specificity is unknown.

Sequenced here: blood, sampled from a patient whose treatment included radiotherapy and nephrectomy. This TCR derives from a woman aged 50 to 65 with renal cell carcinoma. The chain joins TRBV9 to TRBJ2-7; D is perhaps TRBD1 (5 bases). The DNA for the CDR3 is TGTGCCAGCAGCCCCCAGGGTCGTACTGGCTACGAGCAGTACTTC. It encodes CASSPQGRTGYEQYF.